This is a list of T cell receptor beta chains from one sample in a study of beta chain features in type 1 diabetes. Clones were read by immunoSEQ multiplex PCR, and TCRdb kept only the in-frame ones, dropping some. The sample has under 450,000 clones; around 15% are singletons. The sample taken for sequencing was naive CD4+ T cells from blood. These TCRs come from a woman aged 18-30 years in good health. The CDR3 runs from the conserved cysteine through the conserved F or W. The order of the fields is clone size, V gene, D gene, J gene, CDR3 protein, CDR3 DNA. The D gene is left open where the match is weak. Clone size is stated in some rows and not others, as once, few, many or a class when expanded.

clone size: .; V gene: TRBV7-9; D gene: TRBD2; J gene: TRBJ2-5; CDR3 protein: CASSSPGLAGMYQETQYF; CDR3 DNA: TGTGCCAGCAGCTCACCGGGACTAGCGGGAATGTACCAAGAGACCCAGTACTTC
clone size: .; V gene: TRBV19; D gene: TRBD2; J gene: TRBJ2-2; CDR3 protein: CASSIGVLAGRTGELFF; CDR3 DNA: TGTGCCAGTAGTATAGGGGTGCTAGCGGGACGCACCGGGGAGCTGTTTTTT
clone size: few; V gene: TRBV4-3; D gene: .; J gene: TRBJ2-5; CDR3 protein: CASSQDILETQYF; CDR3 DNA: TGCGCCAGCAGCCAAGACATACTAGAGACCCAGTACTTC
clone size: .; V gene: TRBV19; D gene: TRBD2; J gene: TRBJ2-1; CDR3 protein: CASNPGGGRAYNEQFF; CDR3 DNA: TGTGCCAGTAACCCTGGGGGGGGACGTGCCTACAATGAGCAGTTCTTC
clone size: few; V gene: TRBV6-1; D gene: TRBD2; J gene: TRBJ2-4; CDR3 protein: CASSALLAGGAKNIQYF; CDR3 DNA: TGTGCCAGCAGTGCCCTTTTAGCGGGTGGAGCCAAAAACATTCAGTACTTC
clone size: .; V gene: TRBV28; D gene: TRBD2; J gene: TRBJ2-5; CDR3 protein: CASSARLAGVRETQYF; CDR3 DNA: TGTGCCAGCAGTGCCCGACTAGCGGGAGTGCGCGAGACCCAGTACTTC
clone size: .; V gene: TRBV21-1; D gene: .; J gene: TRBJ2-7; CDR3 protein: CARTTGSVYEQYF; CDR3 DNA: TGTGCCAGGACTACAGGGTCTGTGTACGAGCAGTACTTC
clone size: few; V gene: TRBV30; D gene: .; J gene: TRBJ1-4; CDR3 protein: CAWRGGPAGSGLFF; CDR3 DNA: TGTGCCTGGAGAGGAGGTCCGGCGGGTAGCGGACTGTTTTTT
clone size: .; V gene: TRBV6-5; D gene: .; J gene: TRBJ2-3; CDR3 protein: CASGRTARDTQYF; CDR3 DNA: TGTGCCAGCGGCCGGACAGCACGGGATACGCAGTATTTT
clone size: few; V gene: TRBV30; D gene: TRBD1; J gene: TRBJ2-7; CDR3 protein: CAFDRDRGREQYF; CDR3 DNA: TGTGCCTTTGACCGGGACAGGGGGCGAGAGCAGTACTTC
clone size: .; V gene: TRBV5-1; D gene: .; J gene: TRBJ1-1; CDR3 protein: CASSSYSNRGTEAFF; CDR3 DNA: TGCGCCAGCAGCTCCTATTCGAATCGTGGCACTGAAGCTTTCTTT
clone size: .; V gene: TRBV5-6; D gene: TRBD1; J gene: TRBJ1-1; CDR3 protein: CASSLTGENTEAFF; CDR3 DNA: TGTGCCAGCAGCTTGACAGGGGAGAACACTGAAGCTTTCTTT
clone size: .; V gene: TRBV6-4; D gene: .; J gene: TRBJ1-1; CDR3 protein: CASKDSGTEAFF; CDR3 DNA: TGTGCCAGCAAAGACTCCGGCACTGAAGCTTTCTTT
clone size: few; V gene: TRBV7-2; D gene: .; J gene: TRBJ2-7; CDR3 protein: CASSLAFGYEQYF; CDR3 DNA: TGTGCCAGCAGCTTAGCCTTCGGTTACGAGCAGTACTTC
clone size: few; V gene: TRBV12-5; D gene: TRBD1; J gene: TRBJ2-1; CDR3 protein: CASGQGDTYNEQFF; CDR3 DNA: TGTGCTAGTGGCCAGGGGGACACTTACAATGAGCAGTTCTTC
clone size: .; V gene: TRBV5-4; D gene: .; J gene: TRBJ1-2; CDR3 protein: CASSAKTAYYGYTF; CDR3 DNA: TGTGCCAGCAGTGCTAAGACAGCCTACTATGGCTACACCTTC
clone size: few; V gene: TRBV29-1; D gene: .; J gene: TRBJ2-7; CDR3 protein: CSVRDFPNYEQYF; CDR3 DNA: TGCAGCGTTAGGGACTTCCCCAACTACGAGCAGTACTTC
clone size: .; V gene: TRBV4-1; D gene: .; J gene: TRBJ2-6; CDR3 protein: CASSQDLRFSGANVLTF; CDR3 DNA: TGCGCCAGCAGCCAAGATCTCCGGTTCTCTGGGGCCAACGTCCTGACTTTC
clone size: .; V gene: TRBV29-1; D gene: TRBD1; J gene: TRBJ2-1; CDR3 protein: CSVTRDRGYNEQFF; CDR3 DNA: TGCAGCGTTACCCGGGACAGGGGTTACAATGAGCAGTTCTTC
clone size: .; V gene: TRBV11-2; D gene: TRBD1; J gene: TRBJ1-1; CDR3 protein: CASSLIQGPDTEAFF; CDR3 DNA: TGTGCCAGCAGCTTAATACAGGGGCCCGACACTGAAGCTTTCTTT
clone size: .; V gene: TRBV28; D gene: TRBD1; J gene: TRBJ2-1; CDR3 protein: CASRGQGRSNEQFF; CDR3 DNA: TGTGCCAGCAGGGGACAGGGACGGTCGAATGAGCAGTTCTTC
clone size: .; V gene: TRBV18; D gene: TRBD2; J gene: TRBJ2-5; CDR3 protein: CASSPVSSAGGGETQYF; CDR3 DNA: TGTGCCAGCTCACCAGTATCCTCGGCGGGAGGCGGTGAGACCCAGTACTTC
clone size: .; V gene: TRBV30; D gene: .; J gene: TRBJ1-5; CDR3 protein: CAWSVGGNQPQHF; CDR3 DNA: TGTGCCTGGAGTGTCGGAGGGAATCAGCCCCAGCATTTT
clone size: .; V gene: TRBV28; D gene: .; J gene: TRBJ1-5; CDR3 protein: CASRTREAIDNQPQHF; CDR3 DNA: TGTGCCAGCAGGACAAGGGAGGCGATAGACAATCAGCCCCAGCATTTT
clone size: .; V gene: TRBV28; D gene: TRBD2; J gene: TRBJ2-7; CDR3 protein: CATVTSGRRGEQYF; CDR3 DNA: TGTGCCACTGTGACTAGCGGTCGCCGGGGGGAGCAGTACTTC
clone size: few; V gene: TRBV30; D gene: TRBD2; J gene: TRBJ2-1; CDR3 protein: CAWSPSGRVSNEQFF; CDR3 DNA: TGTGCCTGGAGCCCTAGCGGGAGGGTCTCCAATGAGCAGTTCTTC